The next 9 T cell receptor beta chains were all read from a single sample in a study of T cell clonotyping in hematopoietic cell transplantation. The repertoire was sequenced with immunoSEQ multiplex PCR; TCRdb's copy has only in-frame clones and lacks some. The sample consists of approximately 12,000 clones, roughly 89% of them appearing once. The source material was PBMCs, sampled 100 days after allogeneic stem cell transplant. The receptors originated from a female patient aged 55-70 years who had an allogeneic stem cell transplant from an unrelated donor, so the T cells may come from the graft donor. Some clones in this sample may be carry-over from other donors' samples.

CDR3 sequence: CSAWRDYEQYF. CDR3 DNA sequence: TGCAGTGCGTGGAGGGACTACGAGCAGTACTTC. V usage is TRBV20-1 and J usage is TRBJ2-7; D is possibly TRBD2 (6 bases). Trimming stripped 6 bases from V and 3 bases from J, with 9 bases between. CDR1 and CDR2 from the germline V gene are DFQATT and SNEGSKA (reference sequence). The CDR3 runs to 11 residues.

In this sample, this clone turned up a few times. V gene TRBV29-1 combines with J gene TRBJ2-1; D is perhaps TRBD1 or TRBD2 (5 bases each). The germline V gene encodes CDR1 SQVTM and CDR2 ANQGSEA. There are 10 residues in the CDR3. Trimming removed 3 bases from V and 8 bases from J, with 5 bases in between. The CDR3 sequence: CSVEGDEQFF. CDR3 nucleotide sequence: TGCAGCGTTGAGGGGGATGAGCAGTTCTTC.

J is TRBJ2-7 and V is TRBV11-2; D remains ambiguous. This CDR3 is built from 13 residues. Germline CDR1 SGHAT, CDR2 FQNNGV. Trimming left V 2 bases short and J 2 bases short, with 7 bases between. The CDR3: CASSLTSAYEQYF. In DNA, the CDR3 is TGTGCCAGCAGCTTAACCAGTGCCTACGAGCAGTACTTC.

This clone was detected once. The rearrangement joins TRBV19 to TRBJ2-4; D not resolved. The germline V and J ends were trimmed by 6 bases and 15 bases, with 15 bases remaining between them. The CDR3 has 11 amino acids. Germline V gene lookup returns CDR1 LNHDA and CDR2 SQIVND (reference sequence). CDR3 coding DNA: TGTGCCAGTAGGGTTGGTAGTGGTTGGTACTTC. Its translation: CASRVGSGWYF.

This rearrangement joins TRBV27 to TRBJ2-6; 7 bases match TRBD2. Germline-derived CDR1 and CDR2 are MNHEY and SMNVEV (reference sequence). The CDR3 loop spans 15 amino acids. V lost 6 bases, J lost 2 bases, and 4 bases stayed unmatched. The CDR3 DNA follows: TGTGCCAGCAGATTCACTAGCGCTGGGGCCAACGTCCTGACTTTC. It encodes CASRFTSAGANVLTF.

Only one count was recorded for this clone. This sequence joins TRBV5-6 and TRBJ2-1, with D perhaps matching TRBD2 (6 bases). The CDR3 consists of 15 residues. Between the trimmed V and J ends, which lost 7 bases and 3 bases, there was a span of 17 bases. Germline CDR1 is SGHDT and CDR2 is YYEEEE. CDR3 sequence (DNA): TGTGCCAGCTCGGAGGGGCGGGGCCTCTACAATGAGCAGTTCTTC. Residues: CASSEGRGLYNEQFF.

The rearrangement links TRBV5-6 to TRBJ2-1; 7 positions agree with TRBD1. This CDR3 spans 15 amino acids. Germline V lookup: CDR1 SGHDT, CDR2 YYEEEE. V trimming: 3 bases; J trimming: 4 bases; junction bases outside the gene matches: 7. This CDR3 reads CASSSSGQIYNEQFF. The CDR3 nucleotides read TGTGCCAGCAGCTCTTCGGGACAGATTTACAATGAGCAGTTCTTC. The complete variable domain, with remaining parts taken from reference TRBV5-6 and TRBJ2-1, reads DAGVTQSPTHLIKTRGQQVTLRCSPKSGHDTVSWYQQALGQGPQFIFQYYEEEERQRGNFPDRFSGHQFPNYSSELNVNALLLGDSALYLCASSSSGQIYNEQFFGPGTRLTVL.

The chain recombines TRBV28 with TRBJ1-4; 12 positions agree with TRBD1. The CDR3 runs 16 residues. J lost 6 bases, V lost 7 bases, and 9 bases had no gene match. Per germline, CDR1 MDHEN and CDR2 SYDVKM. CDR3 loop: CASKPGQGALDEKLFF. The CDR3, as DNA: TGTGCCAGCAAGCCGGGACAGGGGGCGTTAGATGAAAAACTGTTTTTT.

The rearrangement links TRBV5-1 to TRBJ2-3; D remains unclear. Trimming pared 0 bases from V and 4 bases from J, leaving 3 bases between. The CDR3 extends over 12 amino acids. The germline V gene has CDR1 SGHRS and CDR2 YFSETQ. The CDR3, as DNA: TGCGCCAGCAGCTTGGAAGCAGATACGCAGTATTTT. Translation gives CASSLEADTQYF. Full variable domain (outside the CDR3, taken from reference TRBV5-1 and TRBJ2-3): KAGVTQTPRYLIKTRGQQVTLSCSPISGHRSVSWYQQTPGQGLQFLFEYFSETQRNKGNFPGRFSGRQFSNSRSEMNVSTLELGDSALYLCASSLEADTQYFGPGTRLTVL.